This T cell receptor beta chain was retrieved from a study of T cell responses to AZD1222 COVID-19 vaccine (dated by TCRdb to the early 2020s). General notes on the study: AZD1222 recipients whose second dose came at about 4 weeks and those whose second dose came at about 12 weeks were combined into one group, since spike-specific TCR depth and breadth did not differ between the two schedules. TCR sequencing covered 233 trial participants: 200 to 220 given two doses of AZD1222 and 26 given two doses of MenACWY control vaccine. Trial participants were enrolled by age into subgroups of 18-55, 56-69 and 70-plus years, and 148, 28 and 57 TCR-sequenced participants, respectively, were included in these subgroups.

Germline trimming amounts to 4 bases on V and 0 bases on J, with 9 as the count of junction bases outside the gene matches. As encoded in the germline V gene (reference sequence), CDR1 is SEHNR while CDR2 is FQNEAQ. From its cysteine to its phenylalanine, the CDR3 spans 18 amino acids. Only the CDR3 region is kept as DNA, spanning 54 bases read in frame from base 1. This specimen's time point label, per the study, means: baseline before first vaccination. Vaccinee samples were obtained from the UK trials COV001 and COV002, which included a single-blind randomized controlled phase 2/3 trial of AZD1222 (ChAdOx1 nCoV-19) in healthy adults. For TCRbeta chain sequencing, PBMC samples were collected from trial participants at day 0 and at day 28 after the second dose. General conclusions and limits of the study: Participants were mostly white British and included more females than males, and it was suggested by the authors that clonal diversity may have been underestimated. The 56-69-year group was small, and its depth increase did not reach significance, likely because of low power. Conclusions about previously exposed vaccinees are limited because only six or seven AZD1222 recipients were SARS-CoV-2 seropositive at baseline. Vaccine-associated CD4 TCRs spanned the whole spike protein, with dominant responses in regions 160-218 and 743-854. Nearly half of unique spike-specific TCRs reportedly recognized epitopes outside regions mutated in the B.1.351 and B.1.1.7 variants. After two AZD1222 doses, spike-specific TCR breadth and depth were significantly higher than at day 0 and than in MenACWY recipients. Because no day 14 peak-response samples were available, the repertoires could be characterized only after the peak T cell response.

The CDR3 regions of human TCRbeta chains were analyzed by immunosequencing. The study's processing was this. Repertoire TCRs were matched against a reference library of SARS-CoV-2-specific TCRs generated with the MIRA antigen-specificity platform. Breadth was defined as the fraction of unique TCRs that were SARS-CoV-2-associated, and depth was defined as the fraction of total T cells that were SARS-CoV-2-associated. Using the MIRA data, each spike-specific TCR was mapped to the spike region that the TCR reacts to and placed in a CD4 or CD8 class. Log10-transformed breadth and depth values were compared by one-way ANOVA with Sidak's multiple comparisons tests. TCRdb's version of the immuneACCESS table is confined to in-frame rearrangements and falls short of the full clone set. An unresolved V gene accounts for under half of the shortfall where checked; the remainder is of unknown origin. The V and J calls and the clone size are those of that table, but D and trimming were determined from the DNA. The sample includes under 150,000 clones, with about 94% observed a single time. Around 5.4% of the sample belongs to the ten largest clones.

With regard to this clone: Its specific antigen is unknown. No much larger clone exists at a distance of one base, and base qualities are not known.

Material: peripheral blood, obtained on day 0 of AZD1222 vaccination. The clonotype was recovered from an adult in good health. The sequence is built from TRBV7-9 and TRBJ2-1; a stretch of 10 junction bases matches TRBD1. The bases read TGTGCCAGCAGCTACCGGGACAGGGGAGAAGTCTCCTACAATGAGCAGTTCTTC. This codes for CASSYRDRGEVSYNEQFF. The reference TRBV7-9 and TRBJ2-1 proteins fill in what lies around the CDR3, so the full variable domain reads DTGVSQNPRHKITKRGQNVTFRCDPISEHNRLYWYRQTLGQGPEFLTYFQNEAQLEKSRLLSDRFSAERPKGSFSTLEIQRTEQGDSAMYLCASSYRDRGEVSYNEQFFGPGTRLTVL.